This TCR beta chain came from a study of T cell changes during pregnancy in multiple sclerosis. The V end was cut by 0 bases, the J end by 2 bases, with 11 bases between. Germline CDR1 is SGDLS and CDR2 is YYNGEE. The length of the CDR3 is 15 residues. TCRdb's copy holds only in-frame clones and misses some; the assay was immunoSEQ multiplex PCR. The sample lists fewer than 45,000 clones, 88% occurring once. Here the sequenced sample was CD8+ T cells from peripheral blood mononuclear cells, taken after pregnancy. The V gene is TRBV9, the J gene TRBJ1-1; possibly TRBD1 for D (6 bases). This TCR derives from a female donor in good health, enrolled as a control in a pregnancy study. CDR3 DNA: TGTGCCAGCAGCGTAGGGGGGGGGCGAAACACTGAAGCTTTCTTT. Encoded protein: CASSVGGGRNTEAFF.